This T cell receptor (beta chain) is drawn from a study of blood T cell repertoires in COVID-19. Study details: Spain, Italy and the United States supplied samples that represented acute and convalescent COVID-19. Sources were T cells, B-cell-depleted T cells, or PBMCs; the material itself was cDNA or gDNA.

Original processing notes: Amplification of reference gene primers provided the estimated nucleated cell counts. Libraries were prepared by immunoSEQ multiplex PCR; TCRdb keeps only in-frame clonotypes and omits some of them. V and J calls plus clone size are reproduced from that table; the DNA served to infer D and trimming. The table includes about 80,000 clones, approximately 85% detected once. Germline V gene lookup returns CDR1 SNHLY and CDR2 FYNNEI. V dropped 8 bases and J dropped 4 bases, with 17 bases sitting between them. The CDR3 has 15 amino acids. This sequence originates from a human donor in a cohort sampled during active COVID-19. The specimen was peripheral blood. The rearrangement links TRBV2 to TRBJ2-2, with a weak D call TRBD1 (5 bases). The DNA for the CDR3 is TGTGCCAGCGGGGCGTGGCCCGCTGGCACCGGGGAGCTGTTTTTT. As protein: CASGAWPAGTGELFF.